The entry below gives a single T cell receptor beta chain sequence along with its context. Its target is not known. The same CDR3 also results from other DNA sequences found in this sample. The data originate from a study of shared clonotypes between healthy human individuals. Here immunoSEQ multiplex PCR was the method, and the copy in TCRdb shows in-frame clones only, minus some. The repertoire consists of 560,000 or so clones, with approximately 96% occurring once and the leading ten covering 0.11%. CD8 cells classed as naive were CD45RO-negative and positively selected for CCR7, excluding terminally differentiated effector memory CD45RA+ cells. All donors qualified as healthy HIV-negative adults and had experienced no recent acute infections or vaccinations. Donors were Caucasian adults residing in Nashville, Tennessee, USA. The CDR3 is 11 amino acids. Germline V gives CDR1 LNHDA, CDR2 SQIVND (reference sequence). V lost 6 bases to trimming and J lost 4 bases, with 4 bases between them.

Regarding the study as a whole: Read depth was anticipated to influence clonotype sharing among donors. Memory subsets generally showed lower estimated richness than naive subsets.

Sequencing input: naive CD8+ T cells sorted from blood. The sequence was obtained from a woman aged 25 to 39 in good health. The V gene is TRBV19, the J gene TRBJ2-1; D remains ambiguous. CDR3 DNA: TGTGCCAGTAGCCTTTACAATGAGCAGTTCTTC. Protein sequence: CASSLYNEQFF.